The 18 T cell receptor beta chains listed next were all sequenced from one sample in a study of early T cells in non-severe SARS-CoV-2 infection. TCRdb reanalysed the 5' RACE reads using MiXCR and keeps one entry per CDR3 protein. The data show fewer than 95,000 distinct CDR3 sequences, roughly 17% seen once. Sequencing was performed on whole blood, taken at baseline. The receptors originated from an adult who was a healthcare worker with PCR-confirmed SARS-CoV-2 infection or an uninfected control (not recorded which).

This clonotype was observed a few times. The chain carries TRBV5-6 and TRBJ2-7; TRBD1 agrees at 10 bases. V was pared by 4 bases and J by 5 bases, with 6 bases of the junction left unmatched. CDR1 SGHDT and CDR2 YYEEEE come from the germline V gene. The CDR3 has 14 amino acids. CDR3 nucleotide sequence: TGTGCCAGCAGCCCGGACAGGGGGTATCACGAGCAGTACTTC. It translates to CASSPDRGYHEQYF.

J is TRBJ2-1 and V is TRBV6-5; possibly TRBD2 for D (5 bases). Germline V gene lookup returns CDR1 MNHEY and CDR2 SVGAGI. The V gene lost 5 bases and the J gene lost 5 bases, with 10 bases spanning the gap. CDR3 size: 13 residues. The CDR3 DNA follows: TGTGCCAGCAGTCGGACTGGGAACAATGAGCAGTTCTTC. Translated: CASSRTGNNEQFF.

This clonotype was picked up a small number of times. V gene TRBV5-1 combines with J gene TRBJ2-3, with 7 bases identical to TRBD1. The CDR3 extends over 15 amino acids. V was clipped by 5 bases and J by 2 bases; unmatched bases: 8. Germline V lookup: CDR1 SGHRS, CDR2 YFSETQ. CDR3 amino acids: CASRLTGATTDTQYF. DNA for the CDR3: TGCGCCAGCAGACTTACAGGGGCCACCACAGATACGCAGTATTTT.

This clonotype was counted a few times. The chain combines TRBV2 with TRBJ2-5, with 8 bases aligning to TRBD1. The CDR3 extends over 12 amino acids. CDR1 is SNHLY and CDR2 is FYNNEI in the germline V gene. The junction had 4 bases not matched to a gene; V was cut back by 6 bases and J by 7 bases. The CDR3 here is CASRGQVGTQYF. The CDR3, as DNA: TGTGCCAGCAGGGGACAGGTCGGGACCCAGTACTTC.

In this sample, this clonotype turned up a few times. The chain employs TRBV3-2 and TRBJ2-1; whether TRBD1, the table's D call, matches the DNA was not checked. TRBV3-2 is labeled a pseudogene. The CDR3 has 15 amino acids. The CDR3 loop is CASSPTVHRAKGWFF. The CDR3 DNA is TGTGCCAGCAGTCCGACAGTGCACAGGGCAAAAGGTTGGTTCTTC.

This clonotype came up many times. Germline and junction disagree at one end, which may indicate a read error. For the CDR3, the DNA is TGTGCCAGTAAGGGGCGGACCGGGGAGCGGTTTTTT. Protein: CASKGRTGERFF. The genes are TRBV19 and TRBJ2-2; D is tentatively TRBD1 or TRBD2 (5 bases each). Germline V gene sequence: CDR1 LNHDA, CDR2 SQIVND (reference sequence). The CDR3 runs to 12 residues.

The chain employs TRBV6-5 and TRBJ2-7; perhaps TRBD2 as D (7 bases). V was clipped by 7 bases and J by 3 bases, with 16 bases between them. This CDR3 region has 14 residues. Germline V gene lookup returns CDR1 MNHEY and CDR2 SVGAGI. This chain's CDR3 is CASTGPGGSYEQYF. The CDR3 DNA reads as TGTGCCAGCACTGGGCCGGGGGGCAGCTACGAGCAGTACTTC.

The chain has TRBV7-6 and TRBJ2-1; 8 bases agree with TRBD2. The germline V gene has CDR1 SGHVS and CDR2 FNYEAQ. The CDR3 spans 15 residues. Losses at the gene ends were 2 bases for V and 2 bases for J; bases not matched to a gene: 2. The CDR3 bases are TGTGCCAGCAGCTTAACGGGAGGGACCTACAATGAGCAGTTCTTC. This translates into CASSLTGGTYNEQFF.

As DNA, the CDR3 is TGTGCCAGCAGTGAAAACTCGGTTGCAACTAATGAAAAACTGTTTTTT. Its protein product is CASSENSVATNEKLFF. This chain joins TRBV6-1 and TRBJ1-4, with D unclear. The CDR3 consists of 16 residues. Germline lookup yields CDR1 MNHNS and CDR2 SASEGT. Between the trimmed V and J ends, which lost 2 bases and 0 bases, there was a span of 10 bases.

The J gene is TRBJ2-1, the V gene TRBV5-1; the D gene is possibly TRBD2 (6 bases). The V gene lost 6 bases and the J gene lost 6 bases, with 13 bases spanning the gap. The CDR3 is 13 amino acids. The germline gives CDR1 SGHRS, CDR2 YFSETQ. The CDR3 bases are TGCGCCAGCAAAATGGGGGGTCCCAATGAGCAGTTCTTC. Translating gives CASKMGGPNEQFF.

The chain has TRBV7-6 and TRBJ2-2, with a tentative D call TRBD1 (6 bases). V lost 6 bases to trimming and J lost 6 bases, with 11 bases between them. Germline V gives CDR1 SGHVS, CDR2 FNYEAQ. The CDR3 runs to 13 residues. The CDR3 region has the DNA TGTGCCAGCAGTTCTACAGGGTCCGGGGAGCTGTTTTTT. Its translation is CASSSTGSGELFF.

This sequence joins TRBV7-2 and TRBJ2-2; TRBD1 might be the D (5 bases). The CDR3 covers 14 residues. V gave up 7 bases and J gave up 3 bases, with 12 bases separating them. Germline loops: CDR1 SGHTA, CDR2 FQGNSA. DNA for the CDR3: TGTGCCAGCAACCCCGGACAAGACACCGGGGAGCTGTTTTTT. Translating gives CASNPGQDTGELFF.

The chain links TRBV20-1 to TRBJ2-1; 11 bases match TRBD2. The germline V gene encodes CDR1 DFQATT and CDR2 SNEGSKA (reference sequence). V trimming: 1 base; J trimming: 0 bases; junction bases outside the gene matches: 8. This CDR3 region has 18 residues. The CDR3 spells CSARGRTSGRDSYNEQFF. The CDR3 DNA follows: TGCAGTGCTAGAGGACGGACTAGCGGGCGCGACTCCTACAATGAGCAGTTCTTC.

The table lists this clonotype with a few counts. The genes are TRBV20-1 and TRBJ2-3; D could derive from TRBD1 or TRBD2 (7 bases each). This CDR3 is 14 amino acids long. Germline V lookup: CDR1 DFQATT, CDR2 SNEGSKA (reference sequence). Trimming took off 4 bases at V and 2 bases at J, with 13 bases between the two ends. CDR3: CSAIGRGPTDTQYF. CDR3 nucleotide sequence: TGCAGTGCTATAGGGAGGGGGCCCACAGATACGCAGTATTTT.

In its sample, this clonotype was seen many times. CDR3 DNA: TGTGCCAGTAGTAACTGGACAGGCAAGAACGAGCAGTACTTC. Amino acid sequence: CASSNWTGKNEQYF. The chain links TRBV19 to TRBJ2-7; 7 bases match TRBD1. Trimming cost V 4 bases and J 5 bases; bases outside gene matches: 8. The CDR3 is 14 residues long. Per germline, CDR1 LNHDA and CDR2 SQIVND (reference sequence).

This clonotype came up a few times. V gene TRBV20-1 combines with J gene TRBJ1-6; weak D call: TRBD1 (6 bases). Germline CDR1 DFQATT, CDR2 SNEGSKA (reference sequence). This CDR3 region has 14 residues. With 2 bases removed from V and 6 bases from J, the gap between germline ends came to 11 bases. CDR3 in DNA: TGCAGTGCTAGATTCGGAGGGGGTAATTCACCCCTCCACTTT. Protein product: CSARFGGGNSPLHF.

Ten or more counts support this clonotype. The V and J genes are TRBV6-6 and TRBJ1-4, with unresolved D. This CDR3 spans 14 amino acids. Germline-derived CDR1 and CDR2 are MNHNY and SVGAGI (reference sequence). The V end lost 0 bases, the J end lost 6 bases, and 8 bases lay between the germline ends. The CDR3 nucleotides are TGTGCCAGCAGTTACTCACTCGGGGATGAAAAACTGTTTTTT. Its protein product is CASSYSLGDEKLFF.

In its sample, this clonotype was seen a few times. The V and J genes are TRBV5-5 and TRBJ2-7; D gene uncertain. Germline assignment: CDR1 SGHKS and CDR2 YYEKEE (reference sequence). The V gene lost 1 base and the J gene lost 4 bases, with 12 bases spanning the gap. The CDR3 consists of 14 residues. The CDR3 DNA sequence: TGTGCCAGCAGCTTGAGAACAGACCAGTACGAGCAGTACTTC. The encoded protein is CASSLRTDQYEQYF.